This TCR beta chain stems from a study of PD-1 blockade in classical Hodgkin lymphoma (dated by TCRdb to the early 2020s). About the study as a whole: Nivolumab dosing was 3 mg/kg intravenously every 2 weeks, continuing until either disease progression or unacceptable toxicity. A peripheral blood immune signature of response to PD-1 blockade in classical Hodgkin lymphoma was defined using TCR beta sequencing and CyTOF.

Interpreted using the paper, the time point label stands for: cycle 4 day 1 (C4D1), after around six weeks of nivolumab. Every trial patient had relapsed following autologous stem cell transplantation, and prior brentuximab vedotin exposure was what differed among cohorts A, B and C. A total of roughly 57 patients with relapsed/refractory classical Hodgkin lymphoma made up the trial cohort, and each patient's best overall response was complete response, partial response or progressive disease. Single-agent nivolumab was administered to trial patients in the multi-cohort phase II CheckMate 205 trial. An independent review committee assessed best overall response using the 2007 International Working Group response criteria. PBMCs from the trial were collected at three points: immediately before nivolumab initiation (C1D1), and during therapy at cycle 2 day 1 and cycle 4 day 1. Peripheral blood was collected in 8 mL Vacutainer Cell Preparation Tubes, from which PBMCs were isolated by centrifugation and then cryopreserved.

Broad study findings and their caveats: Patients starting nivolumab less than 1 year after ASCT had lower diversity and were excluded from later analyses to avoid confounding by immune reconstitution. The study covered only a single clinical trial cohort, and the causes of the repertoire differences, possibly disease activity or prior therapy, were still not defined. A significant rise by C4D1 was seen in CD4+ but not CD8+ TCR diversity (p=0.0027 vs p=0.16), with the rise being most apparent in complete responders (p=0.02). Newly diagnosed patients were reported to have lower baseline TCR diversity than healthy donors, and relapsed/refractory patients were reported to have lower baseline TCR diversity still. Trial patients with a complete response had baseline diversity similar to that of newly diagnosed patients, while partial responders and progressors had significantly lower diversity.

The cysteine opens and the phenylalanine closes a CDR3 of 14 amino acids. Just the 42-base CDR3 DNA is kept, in frame starting at base 1. The CDR1 and CDR2 encoded by the germline V gene are SGHDT and YYEEEE. V loses 3 bases of germline sequence and J loses 1 base, and the interval between the two ends is 10 bases. Genomic DNA was isolated using the Qiagen DNeasy kit from unsorted PBMCs as well as from negatively selected CD4+ and CD8+ fractions. Using primers that anneal to V and J segments, immunoSEQ multiplex PCR amplified the TCR beta CDR3 regions. Amplification bias was minimized using a synthetic immune receptor repertoire, and residual bias was removed computationally after sequencing. In the source study's methods: Custom Python scripts were used to quantify repertoire diversity as the Shannon entropy index. The unsorted, CD4+ and CD8+ repertoires were each analyzed separately, with the exception of combined analyses, where CD4+ and CD8+ sequences were merged in silico. Clonal expansion was defined as a frequency increase of at least 2-fold after treatment compared with C1D1, and clones undetected at baseline were assigned a pseudocount of 0.5. Singleton clones were defined as clones with 0 or 1 copy at C1D1, and non-singleton clones were defined as clones with 2 or more copies. Clones expanded in unsorted samples were assigned a CD4+, CD8+ or unknown annotation through matching of protein sequences in sorted samples from the same patient. Wilcoxon tests on paired samples were used to test diversity changes from C1D1 to C4D1. This is the immuneACCESS table as TCRdb keeps it, with only in-frame sequences that have V and J called. A part of the clones is gone; compared with another copy, unresolved V genes explain less than half, and the rest is unexplained. The V and J calls and clone size were taken over from that table, and D and trimming were inferred from the DNA. The sample table lists tens of thousands of clones, 90% of them with a count of one. Under 3% of the sample is taken by the ten largest.

A word on this clone: The antigen it binds to is not known. Base qualities are not at hand, and no much larger clone is one base apart.

This sequence originates from a human donor with classical Hodgkin lymphoma. The material sequenced was peripheral blood mononuclear cells (PBMCs), taken before the fourth cycle of nivolumab. The rearranged chain carries TRBV5-6 and TRBJ1-1; the D gene is perhaps TRBD1, from 6 matching bases. The sequence in DNA is TGTGCCAGCAGCTGGGGACATGGGAACACTGAAGCTTTCTTT. It is translated as CASSWGHGNTEAFF.